This T cell receptor beta chain was sequenced during a study of cytotoxic CD8 clonotypes in ibrutinib-treated CLL. Study overall: Within the patient group, roughly 12 were relapsed/refractory and 15 treatment-naive, and around 18 were IGHV unmutated. Whole-study results and caveats: Ibrutinib response saw clonality rise, and progression saw it return toward baseline. Patients showed higher baseline clonality than age-matched healthy donors, and it tracked circulating CD8+ T-cell counts. Sustained-remission and progressing patients diverged in sampling times.

Method: immunoSEQ multiplex PCR; TCRdb's copy keeps in-frame clones and lacks some. Here the sample spans over 100,000 clones, roughly 88% being singletons. V was trimmed by 2 bases and J by 2 bases, leaving 6 bases between them. Germline V gene sequence: CDR1 SGHNT, CDR2 YYREEE (reference sequence). The length of the CDR3 is 13 residues. With regard to this clone: The antigen remains unidentified.

The chain combines TRBV5-4 with TRBJ2-3; D gene uncertain. Sequenced material: PBMCs, taken after 24 months of ibrutinib treatment. This clonotype was obtained from a human donor with chronic lymphocytic leukemia. In DNA form, the CDR3 reads TGTGCCAGCAGCTTCTATGACACAGATACGCAGTATTTT. This encodes CASSFYDTDTQYF. The variable domain in full, completed from reference TRBV5-4 and TRBJ2-3, reads ETGVTQSPTHLIKTRGQQVTLRCSSQSGHNTVSWYQQALGQGPQFIFQYYREEENGRGNFPPRFSGLQFPNYSSELNVNALELDDSALYLCASSFYDTDTQYFGPGTRLTVL.